This T cell receptor (beta chain) was documented in a study of PD-1 blockade in classical Hodgkin lymphoma. Study results and caveats: In newly diagnosed patients, baseline TCR diversity was reportedly below that of healthy donors. Initiation of nivolumab under 1 year after ASCT led to exclusion of patients. The repertoire differences lack a defined cause, possibly disease activity or prior therapy. For complete responders, baseline diversity was comparable to that of newly diagnosed patients.

Trimming shortened V by 7 bases and J by 7 bases, and 17 bases separated the two germline ends. This CDR3 region has 14 residues. From germline, CDR1 is SGHRS and CDR2 YFSETQ. Libraries were prepared by immunoSEQ multiplex PCR; TCRdb keeps only in-frame clonotypes and omits some of them. The sample carries approximately 12,000 clones, roughly four fifths recorded once. A word on this clone: Its cognate antigen is unknown.

Autologous stem cell transplantation was followed by relapse in every patient, and brentuximab vedotin exposure varied. Sample: peripheral blood mononuclear cells (PBMCs), taken before the second cycle of nivolumab. The clonotype originates from a human donor with classical Hodgkin lymphoma. The chain couples TRBV5-1 to TRBJ2-2; tentative D call: TRBD1 (6 bases). CDR3 sequence (DNA): TGCGCCAGCTCTCCCGGGACACCGATCGGGGAGCTGTTTTTT. Residues: CASSPGTPIGELFF.